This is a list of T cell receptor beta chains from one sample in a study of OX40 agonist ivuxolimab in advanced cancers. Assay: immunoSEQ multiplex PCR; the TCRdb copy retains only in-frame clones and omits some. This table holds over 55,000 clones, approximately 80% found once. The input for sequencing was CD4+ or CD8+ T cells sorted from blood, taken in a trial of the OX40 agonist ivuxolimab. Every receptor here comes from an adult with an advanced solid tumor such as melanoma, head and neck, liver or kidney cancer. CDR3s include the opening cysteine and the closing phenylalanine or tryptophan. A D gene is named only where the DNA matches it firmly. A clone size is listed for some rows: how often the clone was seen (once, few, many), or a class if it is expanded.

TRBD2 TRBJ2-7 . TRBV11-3 CASRGSFTYEQYF TGTGCCAGCCGCGGGAGCTTCACCTACGAGCAGTACTTC
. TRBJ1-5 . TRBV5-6 CASSSIHSGSNQPQHF TGTGCCAGCAGCTCCATCCACAGTGGCAGCAATCAGCCCCAGCATTTT
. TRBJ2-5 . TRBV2 CASKQDSNQETQYF TGTGCCAGCAAGCAGGACTCCAACCAAGAGACCCAGTACTTC
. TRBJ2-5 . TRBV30 CAWSVLLETQYF TGTGCCTGGAGTGTACTACTAGAGACCCAGTACTTC
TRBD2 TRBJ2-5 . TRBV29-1 CSVGEAGGNQETQYF TGCAGCGTTGGAGAAGCGGGGGGGAACCAAGAGACCCAGTACTTC
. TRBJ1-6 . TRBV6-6 CASAGNNPNSPLHF TGTGCCTCAGCCGGGAACAATCCAAATTCACCCCTCCACTTT
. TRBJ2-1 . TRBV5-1 CASSFSGARYNEQFF TGCGCCAGCAGCTTTAGCGGAGCCAGATACAATGAGCAGTTCTTC
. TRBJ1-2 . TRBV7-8 CASSSIGVYGYTF TGTGCCAGCAGCTCCATCGGGGTGTATGGCTACACCTTC
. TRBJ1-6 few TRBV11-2 CASSSVESPLHF TGTGCCAGCAGCTCGGTGGAATCACCCCTCCACTTT
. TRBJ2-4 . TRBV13 CASSPIAKNIQYF TGTGCCAGCAGCCCCATAGCCAAAAACATTCAGTACTTC
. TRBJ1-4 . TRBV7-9 CASSAGGSEKLFF TGTGCCAGCAGCGCCGGAGGAAGTGAAAAACTGTTTTTT